This TCR beta chain derives from a study of blood T cell repertoires in COVID-19 (TCRdb year 2020). A note on the overall study: Samples from collaborators originated in the United States, Italy and Spain and spanned both the acute and convalescent phases of COVID-19. The prospective study material was composed of cDNA or gDNA derived from T cells, B-cell-depleted T cells, or PBMCs. Subjects who had been exposed to COVID-19, were actively infected with it, or had recovered from it provided the deeply sampled blood TCRbeta repertoires that made up the dataset. The repertoires were released in a freely available public database meant as a resource for research on the immune response to SARS-CoV-2. The samples were drawn from two sources: the first 160 participants of the ongoing ImmuneRACE study, and over 950 subjects contributed by 6 global collaborators. Nearly every sample came with metadata listing a de-identified subject ID, COVID-19 status, age in years and sex. Where HLA class I and class II types were available, the types were taken from metadata supplied by the sample provider, not from assay-based typing.

Regarding this clone: This receptor's antigen is unknown. One base away there is no much larger clone; base qualities are not given.

Overall study results and their limits: The amount of clinical and demographic metadata varied by source and participant and was provided uncurated.

The immunoSEQ Assay, a bias-controlled multiplex PCR, was used to amplify TCRbeta CDR3 regions from genomic DNA. Regarding the original processing steps: The number of nucleated cells in each sample was estimated from the amplification of reference gene primers within the assay. Sequence reads were collapsed and filtered to measure the absolute abundance of every unique TCRbeta CDR3 rearrangement. For each sample, productive Simpson clonality was calculated as the square root of Simpson's diversity index across productive rearrangements. In TCRdb, the immuneACCESS table is reduced to in-frame sequences with V and J assigned. These tables do not hold every clone; where another copy was compared, an unresolved V gene accounts for under half, and the others remain unexplained. The V and J calls and the clone size are those of that table, but D and trimming were determined from the DNA. This sample gives roughly 160,000 clones in total; 82% of them show up just once. 10% to 13% of the sample belongs to the ten largest clones.

CDR1 is given as SQVTM and CDR2 as ANQGSEA, both from the germline V gene. Including the terminal cysteine and phenylalanine, the CDR3 comprises 14 residues. Only the CDR3 DNA is retained, 42 bases long and in frame from the first base. V is shortened by 3 bases, J by 0 bases, and the region joining them spans 9 bases. The collaborating institutions used their own protocols to collect whole blood in K2EDTA tubes. For TCRbeta analysis, collaborator samples were shipped as frozen whole blood, as isolated PBMCs, or as DNA extracted from either sample type. The source is a woman older than 75 with active or convalescent COVID-19. Sample: peripheral blood. The chain uses TRBV29-1 and TRBJ2-1; TRBD2 might be the D gene, on 5 matching bases. The CDR3 is CSVDTGSSYNEQFF. The DNA sequence reads TGCAGCGTTGACACGGGGAGCTCCTACAATGAGCAGTTCTTC.